The present T cell receptor beta chain was sequenced within a study of blood T cell repertoires in COVID-19 (TCRdb year 2020). General notes on the study: Samples from collaborators originated in the United States, Italy and Spain and spanned both the acute and convalescent phases of COVID-19. The prospective study material was composed of cDNA or gDNA derived from T cells, B-cell-depleted T cells, or PBMCs. A freely available public database, intended as a resource for researchers studying the immune response to SARS-CoV-2, is where the repertoires were released. Subjects who had been exposed to COVID-19, were actively infected with it, or had recovered from it provided the deeply sampled blood TCRbeta repertoires that made up the dataset. The sample metadata nearly always contained a de-identified subject ID, COVID-19 status, age in years and sex. Where HLA class I and class II types were available, the types were taken from metadata supplied by the sample provider, not from assay-based typing. Samples came from the ongoing ImmuneRACE study (first 160 participants) plus 1,254 subjects from 6 global collaborators. Overall results and qualifications from the work: The amount of clinical and demographic metadata varied by source and participant and was provided uncurated.

As regards this clone: Its antigen target is currently unknown. One base away there is no much larger clone; base qualities are not given.

The collaborating institutions used their own protocols to collect whole blood in K2EDTA tubes. For TCRbeta analysis, collaborators shipped samples as frozen whole blood, isolated PBMCs, or DNA extracted from either of those sample types. The immunoSEQ Assay, a bias-controlled multiplex PCR, was used to amplify TCRbeta CDR3 regions from genomic DNA. The published analysis was carried out like this. Nucleated cell counts per sample were estimated from amplification of reference gene primers within the assay. Sequence reads were collapsed and filtered to measure the absolute abundance of every unique TCRbeta CDR3 rearrangement. For each sample, productive Simpson clonality was calculated as the square root of Simpson's diversity index across productive rearrangements. This immuneACCESS table, as held by TCRdb, lists in-frame sequences with V and J called but not all clones. Of the missing ones, under half trace to an unresolved V gene in checked studies; the others have no known cause. V and J calls and clone size are as listed in that table; D and trimming were resolved from the DNA. Present in this sample are some 200,000 clones, 80% to 85% of which were seen just once. Roughly 2.3% of the sample comes from the top ten.

V is clipped by 1 base and J by 2 bases, and the sequence between their germline boundaries is 5 bases long. From the cysteine through the phenylalanine, the CDR3 covers 13 amino acids. Solely the CDR3 DNA is kept, with 39 bases framed from the first base. From the germline V gene, CDR1 is MNHNS and CDR2 is SASEGT. The chain couples TRBV6-1 to TRBJ1-2; too little of a D gene remains to name it. The receptor's source is a woman aged 60 to 75 with acute or convalescent COVID-19. Sequenced input: peripheral blood. The bases read TGTGCCAGCAGTGAAGTCGGGAACTATGGCTACACCTTC. Its protein product is CASSEVGNYGYTF.